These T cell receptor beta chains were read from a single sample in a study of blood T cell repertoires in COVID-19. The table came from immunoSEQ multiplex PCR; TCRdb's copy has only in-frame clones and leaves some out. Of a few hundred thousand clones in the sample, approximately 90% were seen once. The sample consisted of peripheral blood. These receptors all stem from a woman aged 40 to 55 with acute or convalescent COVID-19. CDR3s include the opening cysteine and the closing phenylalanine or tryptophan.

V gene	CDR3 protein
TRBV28	CASSSLNSNQPQHF
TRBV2	CASSDWRIRGTQYF
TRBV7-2	CASSPLAAGGETQYF
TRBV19	CASSSGTANTGELFF
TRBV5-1	CASSLYLDTGQPGELFF
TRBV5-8	CASSLTVTVNTEAFF
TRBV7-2	CASSLVPRGGGPQDTQYF
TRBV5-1	CASSLGGTGFSGANVLTF
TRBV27	CASSSSTGGTEAFF
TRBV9	CASSSGTTFYNEQFF
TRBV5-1	CASSLGIYDRAQETQYF
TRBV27	CASSLSTGTASGNTIYF
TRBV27	CASSLWARSGDTQYF
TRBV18	CASSPPGSLSSGANVLTF